Following are 21 T cell receptor beta chains from one sample sequenced in a study of HIV-infected patients and healthy controls. No cell fractionation was done, so the repertoire covers all unsorted peripheral blood T cells. Reverse transcription used 500 to 550 ng RNA and constant-region primers for alpha and beta. Each of the alpha and beta chains got its own library through chain-specific third strand synthesis with indices. A single record per CDR3 protein comes from TCRdb applying MiXCR to the 5' RACE reads. The table has some 19,000 distinct CDR3 sequences, around 10% seen once. The material sequenced was blood. These receptors were collected from an adult in good health.

This clonotype was recorded a few times. The V gene is TRBV7-2, the J gene TRBJ2-5; 9 bases are shared with TRBD2. Losses at the gene ends were 3 bases for V and 3 bases for J; bases not matched to a gene: 8. The CDR3 totals 16 residues. Germline V lookup: CDR1 SGHTA, CDR2 FQGNSA. The CDR3 region has the DNA TGTGCCAGCAGCTTTGTTAGCGGGAGAAGGGAAGAGACCCAGTACTTC. Its protein is CASSFVSGRREETQYF. Supplemented by reference TRBV7-2 and TRBJ2-5, the full variable domain reads GAGVSQSPSNKVTEKGKDVELRCDPISGHTALYWYRQSLGQGLEFLIYFQGNSAPDKSGLPSDRFSAERTGGSVSTLTIQRTQQEDSAVYLCASSFVSGRREETQYFGPGTRLLVL.

The CDR3 region has the DNA TGTGCCACCAGCGTCGGTTACGAGCAGTACTTC. It is translated as CATSVGYEQYF. V gene TRBV24-1 combines with J gene TRBJ2-7; unclear D gene. V was trimmed by 7 bases and J by 4 bases, leaving 7 bases between them. The CDR3 is 11 residues long. The germline V gene encodes CDR1 KGHDR and CDR2 SFDVKD.

This clonotype was detected ten times or more. In DNA form, the CDR3 reads TGCAGTGCCGGTTGGACTAGCGGGAAGAAAGAGCAGTACTTC. Protein sequence: CSAGWTSGKKEQYF. The chain couples TRBV20-1 to TRBJ2-7, with 12 bases lining up with TRBD2. The CDR3 spans 14 residues. The V gene's germline CDR1 is DFQATT and CDR2 SNEGSKA (reference sequence). J gave up 7 bases and V 6 bases, and 10 bases lay outside the gene matches.

This clonotype has just a few counts. The chain recombines TRBV30 with TRBJ2-6; possibly TRBD1 for D (6 bases). Germline V lookup: CDR1 GTSNPN, CDR2 SVGIG (reference sequence). This CDR3 spans 15 amino acids. Between the trimmed V and J ends, which lost 3 bases and 1 base, there was a span of 10 bases. The CDR3 region is CAWSQGTSGANVLTF. DNA for the CDR3: TGTGCCTGGAGCCAGGGGACGTCTGGGGCCAACGTCCTGACTTTC.

This clonotype was seen only a few times. This chain joins TRBV6-2 or TRBV6-3 and TRBJ1-2, with 7 bases fitting TRBD1. J was trimmed by 4 bases and V by 5 bases; bases with no gene match: 7. Germline V gives CDR1 MNHEY, CDR2 SVGEGT. This CDR3 is built from 14 residues. The CDR3 bases are TGTGCCAGCAGTCCCAACAGGGGCGTCTATGGCTACACCTTC. It encodes CASSPNRGVYGYTF.

V gene TRBV28 combines with J gene TRBJ2-7; TRBD1 is a possible D gene (5 bases). Germline loops: CDR1 MDHEN, CDR2 SYDVKM. Trimming pared 3 bases from V and 2 bases from J, leaving 11 bases between. This CDR3 is built from 14 residues. In nucleotides, the CDR3 is TGTGCCAGCAGTTTTGTAACAGGTCCCTACGAGCAGTACTTC. It is translated as CASSFVTGPYEQYF.

This clonotype was recorded at least ten times. The J gene is TRBJ2-7, the V gene TRBV19, with 8 bases matching TRBD1. This CDR3 is built from 14 residues. The germline CDR1 and CDR2 sequences are LNHDA and SQIVND (reference sequence). Trimming removed 6 bases from V and 0 bases from J; junction bases left unmatched: 4. The CDR3 sequence: CASSDRGDSYEQYF. CDR3 nucleotide sequence: TGTGCCAGTAGCGACAGGGGCGACTCCTACGAGCAGTACTTC.

This clonotype was detected a few times. The V and J genes are TRBV3-1 and TRBJ2-7; the D gene is possibly TRBD2 (7 bases). V lost 0 bases and J 5 bases, leaving 11 bases between the germline ends. CDR3 length: 14 amino acids. Per the germline V gene, CDR1 is LGHDT and CDR2 is YNNKEL (reference sequence). The CDR3 nucleotides read TGTGCCAGCAGCCAAGATTGGGGGGGCGACGAGCAGTACTTC. Its protein product is CASSQDWGGDEQYF.

This clonotype showed up many times. This chain joins TRBV7-8 and TRBJ2-5, with D perhaps TRBD2 (6 bases). The CDR3 covers 15 residues. The V end was cut by 1 base, the J end by 4 bases, with 13 bases between. The germline gives CDR1 SGHVS, CDR2 FQNEAQ. The CDR3 loop is CASSLVSGGLETQYF. The CDR3, as DNA: TGTGCCAGCAGCTTAGTTTCCGGGGGTTTAGAGACCCAGTACTTC.

This clonotype showed up many times. This rearrangement joins TRBV10-2 to TRBJ2-2; TRBD1 matches 7 bases. The CDR3 is 13 residues long. Germline CDR1 is WSHSY and CDR2 is SAAADI. V lost 6 bases to trimming and J lost 6 bases; unmatched junction nucleotides: 4. CDR3: CASRAQGSGELFF. CDR3 coding DNA: TGCGCCAGCAGAGCACAGGGGTCCGGGGAGCTGTTTTTT.

The rearrangement joins TRBV6-1 to TRBJ1-2, with D unresolved. Trimming removed 1 base from V and 2 bases from J, with 5 bases in between. The germline V gene has CDR1 MNHNS and CDR2 SASEGT. The CDR3 sequence is 13 residues long. CDR3 DNA: TGTGCCAGCAGTGAAGGGGCGAACTATGGCTACACCTTC. Residues: CASSEGANYGYTF.

By proportion, this clonotype is medium-sized. This sequence joins TRBV11-3 and TRBJ2-1; 7 bases match TRBD2. CDR3 length: 15 amino acids. V shed 6 bases and J 8 bases; nucleotides not matched to a gene: 13. In germline, CDR1 is SGHNT, CDR2 YENEEA. Here the CDR3 reads CASSLLGGRGYEQFF. As DNA, the CDR3 is TGTGCCAGCAGTTTACTCGGCGGGAGAGGCTATGAGCAGTTCTTC. The full variable domain, rest sourced from reference TRBV11-3 and TRBJ2-1, is EAGVVQSPRYKIIEKKQPVAFWCNPISGHNTLYWYLQNLGQGPELLIRYENEEAVDDSQLPKDRFSAERLKGVDSTLKIQPAELGDSAVYLCASSLLGGRGYEQFFGPGTRLTVL.

This clonotype is medium-sized by share. J is TRBJ2-3 and V is TRBV6-5; 7 positions match TRBD1. Germline CDR1 and CDR2: MNHEY and SVGAGI. The CDR3 totals 15 residues. V shed 4 bases, J shed 0 bases, and the junction held 4 bases outside the gene matches. In nucleotides, the CDR3 is TGTGCCAGCAGTTCCCCGGGACAGAGCACAGATACGCAGTATTTT. It yields the protein CASSSPGQSTDTQYF.

This clonotype came up many times. J is TRBJ1-1 and V is TRBV29-1; D is undetermined. The CDR3 covers 13 residues. Trimming stripped 4 bases from V and 5 bases from J, with 14 bases between. Germline V gene sequence: CDR1 SQVTM, CDR2 ANQGSEA. The DNA for the CDR3 is TGCAGCGTTGGATCGGACTTCAAGACTGAAGCTTTCTTT. Protein: CSVGSDFKTEAFF.

In this sample, this clonotype is medium-sized (0.01 to 0.1%). The CDR3 nucleotides read TGTGCCAGCAGCCCCTCTTGGCTAGCGGGTAGCACCGGGGAGCTGTTTTTT. Amino acids: CASSPSWLAGSTGELFF. The gene calls are TRBV6-6 and TRBJ2-2, with 8 bases fitting TRBD2. J was trimmed by 4 bases and V by 6 bases; bases with no gene match: 13. The CDR3 contains 17 residues. Germline values: CDR1 MNHNY, CDR2 SVGAGI (reference sequence).

This clonotype showed up many times. The chain links TRBV7-2 to TRBJ2-6; D ambiguous. The V gene's germline CDR1 is SGHTA and CDR2 FQGNSA. V was cut by 5 bases and J by 1 base, with 9 bases left in between. This CDR3 is 15 amino acids long. CDR3 nucleotide sequence: TGTGCCAGCAGCCCTCTCGGGTCTGGGGCCAACGTCCTGACTTTC. Its protein product is CASSPLGSGANVLTF. The full variable domain, rest sourced from reference TRBV7-2 and TRBJ2-6, is GAGVSQSPSNKVTEKGKDVELRCDPISGHTALYWYRQSLGQGLEFLIYFQGNSAPDKSGLPSDRFSAERTGGSVSTLTIQRTQQEDSAVYLCASSPLGSGANVLTFGAGSRLTVL.

This clonotype has ten or more counts. The V call is TRBV20-1, the J call TRBJ2-2; the match to TRBD2 covers 13 bases. V dropped 0 bases and J dropped 7; count of bases not matched to a gene: 5. The CDR3 is 16 residues long. Per germline, CDR1 DFQATT and CDR2 SNEGSKA (reference sequence). The CDR3 DNA is TGCAGTGCTAGAGATCTAGGACTAGCGGGAGTCGGGGAGCTGTTTTTT. As protein: CSARDLGLAGVGELFF.

This clonotype was detected ten times or more. The rearrangement joins TRBV25-1 to TRBJ2-5, with D possibly matching TRBD2 (7 bases). The CDR3 has 11 amino acids. Germline CDR1 reads MGHDK; CDR2 reads SYGVNS. CDR3 loop: CGGGPQETQYF. The DNA for the CDR3 is TGTGGGGGGGGCCCCCAAGAGACCCAGTACTTC.

At least ten counts were recorded for this clonotype. This chain connects TRBV18 to TRBJ2-7; 13 nucleotides match TRBD2. The CDR3 is made up of 18 amino acids. The V and J ends lost 3 bases and 6 bases, in that order; junction bases with no gene match: 14. The germline V gene has CDR1 KGHSH and CDR2 LQKENI. CDR3 residues: CASSPATSGRNPFSEQYF. Written as DNA, the CDR3 is TGTGCCAGCTCACCCGCGACTAGCGGGAGGAACCCTTTTAGCGAGCAGTACTTC.

This clonotype showed up just a few times. V usage is TRBV19 and J usage is TRBJ1-5; unclear D gene. The CDR3 has 15 residues. Germline V gives CDR1 LNHDA, CDR2 SQIVND (reference sequence). V was pared by 6 bases and J by 0 bases, with 12 bases between. CDR3 loop: CASSEAEYSNQPQHF. In DNA form, the CDR3 reads TGTGCCAGTAGCGAGGCGGAATATAGCAATCAGCCCCAGCATTTT.

This clonotype was seen many times. The chain couples TRBV12-3 or TRBV12-4 to TRBJ2-3, with 12 bases lining up with TRBD2. V shed 5 bases and J 5 bases; nucleotides not matched to a gene: 5. The CDR3 sequence is 15 residues long. The chain's CDR3 is CASSEPGLAGDTQYF. CDR3 DNA sequence: TGTGCCAGCAGTGAGCCGGGACTAGCGGGAGATACGCAGTATTTT.